Each of the 7 T cell receptor beta chains below was sequenced from the same sample in a study of a mutant IDH1 vaccine in newly diagnosed glioma. Method: immunoSEQ multiplex PCR; TCRdb's copy keeps in-frame clones and lacks some. Of 20,000 or so clones in the sample, 84% are singletons; the top ten hold approximately 2.6%. Time point reported: week 47, end of study. A single vaccine dose contained 300 ug of mutant IDH1 20-mer peptide, and topical imiquimod was used with it. Their cognate antigens are unknown. The sequences come from PBMCs, collected from a glioma patient whose treatment included an IDH1 peptide vaccine. These receptors all come from a man between 35 and 55 years old with glioma.

The chain joins TRBV6-5 to TRBJ2-2, with TRBD2 identical over 8 bases. The CDR3 is made up of 15 amino acids. J was trimmed by 9 bases and V by 6 bases; bases with no gene match: 12. Germline V gives CDR1 MNHEY, CDR2 SVGAGI. CDR3 DNA sequence: TGTGCCAGCAGCTATAGCGGGAACGACTTACGGGAGCTGTTTTTT. This sequence encodes CASSYSGNDLRELFF.

The chain joins TRBV27 to TRBJ2-7; TRBD1 matches 11 bases. V shed 1 base, J shed 7 bases, and the junction held 6 bases outside the gene matches. Germline V gene lookup returns CDR1 MNHEY and CDR2 SMNVEV (reference sequence). There are 15 residues in the CDR3. The CDR3 sequence: CASSLWGQGVGEQYF. As DNA, the CDR3 is TGTGCCAGCAGTTTATGGGGACAGGGGGTCGGAGAGCAGTACTTC.

The chain is built from TRBV29-1 and TRBJ2-1, with 10 bases that match TRBD2. This CDR3 is 13 amino acids long. CDR1 and CDR2 from the germline V gene are SQVTM and ANQGSEA. The junction had 6 bases not matched to a gene; V was cut back by 5 bases and J by 8 bases. The CDR3 region is CSVIGTSDHEQFF. DNA of the CDR3: TGCAGCGTTATTGGGACTAGCGACCATGAGCAGTTCTTC.

This clone has a handful of counts. The chain employs TRBV5-1 and TRBJ1-1; no definite D call. The CDR3 is 15 amino acids. The germline V and J ends were trimmed by 0 bases and 1 base, with 10 bases remaining between them. The germline CDR1 and CDR2 sequences are SGHRS and YFSETQ. This chain's CDR3 is CASSLDPLPNTEAFF. The CDR3 DNA reads as TGCGCCAGCAGCTTGGATCCGTTGCCGAACACTGAAGCTTTCTTT.

The chain recombines TRBV7-3 with TRBJ2-7; D possibly uses TRBD1 or TRBD2 (6 bases each). CDR1 SGHTA and CDR2 FQGTGA come from the germline V gene. Between the trimmed V and J ends, which lost 5 bases and 6 bases, there was a span of 20 bases. The CDR3 is 15 residues long. Here the CDR3 reads CASSESGGGRLEQYF. CDR3 in DNA: TGTGCCAGCAGCGAAAGCGGTGGGGGGCGCCTCGAGCAGTACTTC.

V usage is TRBV6-1 and J usage is TRBJ1-1; the match to TRBD1 covers 9 bases. Losses at the gene ends were 6 bases for V and 8 bases for J; bases not matched to a gene: 4. CDR1 and CDR2 (germline): MNHNS, SASEGT. CDR3 length: 12 amino acids. The DNA of the CDR3 is TGTGCCAGCAGAACCGGGACAGGGGAAGCTTTCTTT. Amino acid sequence: CASRTGTGEAFF.

The chain joins TRBV19 to TRBJ2-6; D unresolved. The CDR3 extends over 15 amino acids. The ends were cut back, 5 bases at V and 0 bases at J, with 8 bases in the middle. Germline values: CDR1 LNHDA, CDR2 SQIVND (reference sequence). CDR3 sequence (DNA): TGTGCCAGTAGTGAACCGAGCTCTGGGGCCAACGTCCTGACTTTC. Protein sequence: CASSEPSSGANVLTF.